The 13 T cell receptor beta chains below all came from one sample that was sequenced in a study of blood T cell repertoires in COVID-19. The protocol was immunoSEQ multiplex PCR, while the TCRdb copy is restricted to in-frame clones and leaves out a portion. The sample comprises roughly 250,000 clones, 80% to 90% of which are singletons, and roughly 0.8% rests with the top ten. Sample: peripheral blood. Receptor source: a man younger than 40 with acute or convalescent COVID-19.

The gene calls are TRBV4-1 and TRBJ1-2; D gene unclear. From germline, CDR1 is MGHRA and CDR2 YSYEKL. CDR3 length: 12 residues. The germline V and J ends were trimmed by 4 bases and 6 bases, with 9 bases remaining between them. The CDR3 is CASSRSGNGYTF. Written as DNA, the CDR3 is TGCGCCAGCAGCCGATCCGGGAATGGCTACACCTTC.

This chain links TRBV19 with TRBJ1-5; D possibly corresponds to TRBD1 (6 bases). V lost 5 bases and J 4 bases, leaving 15 bases between the germline ends. This CDR3 has 15 amino acids. Germline loops: CDR1 LNHDA, CDR2 SQIVND (reference sequence). CDR3: CASSLRDRRNQPQHF. The DNA for the CDR3 is TGTGCCAGTAGTCTCCGAGACAGGAGGAATCAGCCCCAGCATTTT. The full variable domain, in which reference TRBV19 and TRBJ1-5 provide the parts outside the CDR3, is DGGITQSPKYLFRKEGQNVTLSCEQNLNHDAMYWYRQDPGQGLRLIYYSQIVNDFQKGDIAEGYSVSREKKESFPLTVTSAQKNPTAFYLCASSLRDRRNQPQHFGDGTRLSIL.

The gene calls are TRBV4-1 and TRBJ1-2; 7 positions match TRBD1. CDR3 length equals 16 residues. Germline assignment: CDR1 MGHRA and CDR2 YSYEKL. Trimming took 1 base from V and 2 from J; bases not matched to a gene: 7. This CDR3 is CASSQGFAGGNYGYTF. The CDR3 region has the DNA TGCGCCAGCAGCCAAGGGTTCGCAGGGGGGAACTATGGCTACACCTTC.

This clone was observed a single time. The rearrangement joins TRBV29-1 to TRBJ1-5, with 7 positions matching TRBD1. V lost 5 bases and J lost 2; bases outside the gene matches: 12. This CDR3 spans 16 amino acids. Per the germline V gene, CDR1 is SQVTM and CDR2 is ANQGSEA. The CDR3 reads CSVLFRGQGGNQPQHF. CDR3 nucleotide sequence: TGCAGCGTTTTGTTTCGGGGGCAGGGGGGCAATCAGCCCCAGCATTTT.

The V and J genes are TRBV7-9 and TRBJ2-7; 7 bases match TRBD1. The CDR3 spans 14 residues. Germline V lookup: CDR1 SEHNR, CDR2 FQNEAQ (reference sequence). Trimming cost V 5 bases and J 3 bases; bases outside gene matches: 7. The CDR3 sequence: CASSPENRGYEQYF. For the CDR3, the DNA is TGTGCCAGCAGCCCCGAGAACAGGGGCTACGAGCAGTACTTC.

The chain carries TRBV19 and TRBJ2-2, with no clear D. CDR3 length: 14 amino acids. The germline V and J ends were trimmed by 6 bases and 6 bases, with 14 bases remaining between them. Germline CDR1 LNHDA, CDR2 SQIVND (reference sequence). The CDR3 spells CASRAPGSPGELFF. The CDR3 nucleotides read TGTGCCAGTAGGGCCCCAGGTAGTCCCGGGGAGCTGTTTTTT.

The chain links TRBV18 to TRBJ1-2; D remains ambiguous. Per the germline V gene, CDR1 is KGHSH and CDR2 is LQKENI. V was trimmed by 3 bases and J by 4 bases, leaving 9 bases between them. The CDR3 is made up of 13 amino acids. CDR3 in DNA: TGTGCCAGCTCACCGTCGGGAGGCTATGGCTACACCTTC. Its translation: CASSPSGGYGYTF.

The chain is built from TRBV3-1 (or the pseudogene TRBV3-2) and TRBJ2-5, with 10 bases lining up with TRBD2. The CDR3 length is 15 residues. From germline, CDR1 is LGHDT and CDR2 YNNKEL (reference sequence). The J segment lost 4 bases and the V segment lost 3 bases, leaving 5 bases of the junction unmatched. The CDR3 loop reads CASSHLERGGETQYF. CDR3 bases: TGTGCCAGCAGCCACCTCGAGCGGGGGGGAGAGACCCAGTACTTC.

The chain has TRBV5-1 and TRBJ1-1; 11 nucleotides agree with TRBD1. J was trimmed by 1 base and V by 0 bases; bases with no gene match: 5. Germline-derived CDR1 and CDR2 are SGHRS and YFSETQ. The CDR3 contains 17 residues. The CDR3 region has the DNA TGCGCCAGCAGCTTGGGGACAGGGGGCTTTGGGAACACTGAAGCTTTCTTT. Translation gives CASSLGTGGFGNTEAFF.

The chain has TRBV5-6 and TRBJ1-4; D is perhaps TRBD1 (5 bases). V was shortened by 3 bases and J by 1 base, with 13 bases between the two germline ends. Germline V gene data show CDR1 as SGHDT and CDR2 as YYEEEE. This CDR3 is 16 amino acids long. The CDR3 reads CASSSGPQGTNEKLFF. DNA for the CDR3: TGTGCCAGCAGCTCAGGGCCGCAAGGAACTAATGAAAAACTGTTTTTT.

V gene TRBV28 combines with J gene TRBJ1-6; 8 bases agree with TRBD1. Germline loops: CDR1 MDHEN, CDR2 SYDVKM. Germline trimming cut 8 bases from V and 10 bases from J; bases unmatched to any gene: 16. The CDR3 extends over 16 amino acids. This CDR3 reads CASLNGAGGLGSPLHF. As DNA, the CDR3 is TGTGCCAGCCTTAATGGGGCAGGGGGCCTTGGGTCACCCCTCCACTTT.

The V and J genes are TRBV2 and TRBJ1-5; 7 nucleotides align to TRBD1. The CDR3 consists of 16 residues. CDR1 is SNHLY and CDR2 is FYNNEI in the germline V gene. The trim removed 7 bases at V and 0 bases at J, leaving 9 bases unmatched. CDR3 DNA sequence: TGTGCCAGCAAAAGGACAGGTGATGATAGCAATCAGCCCCAGCATTTT. Residues: CASKRTGDDSNQPQHF.

The chain carries TRBV6-1 and TRBJ1-1, with no clear D. Trimming pared 1 base from V and 11 bases from J, leaving 11 bases between. Germline values: CDR1 MNHNS, CDR2 SASEGT. The CDR3 sequence is 12 residues long. CDR3 residues: CASSEGPMRAFF. The DNA of the CDR3 is TGTGCCAGCAGTGAAGGACCTATGAGGGCTTTCTTT.